Following are 27 T cell receptor beta chains from one sample sequenced in a study of coeliac disease. The method was immunoSEQ multiplex PCR; TCRdb's version includes in-frame clones alone and lacks a portion of them. The table lists 5,500 to 7,000 clones, less than 75% of them singletons, with roughly 9.8% in the top ten. Sequenced: lymphocytes from the gut lamina propria. These receptors all come from a man in his 70s with active celiac disease.

The V and J genes are TRBV23-1 and TRBJ1-5; D is perhaps TRBD1 (6 bases). TRBV23-1 belongs to the ORF category, with a function that is uncertain. The CDR3 contains 19 residues. V was cut by 8 bases and J by 5 bases, with 31 bases left in between. CDR3 amino acids: CASGYPTPPRGTSYQPQHF. Written as DNA, the CDR3 is TGCGCCAGCGGCTACCCAACGCCCCCCCGAGGGACAAGCTATCAGCCCCAGCATTTT.

The rearrangement links TRBV30 to TRBJ1-1; 8 bases line up with TRBD1. V dropped 8 bases and J dropped 5; count of bases not matched to a gene: 10. The CDR3 totals 13 residues. Looked up from germline, CDR1 is GTSNPN and CDR2 is SVGIG (reference sequence). CDR3 bases: TGTGCCCGAAAACTACAGGGGGTGACTGAAGCTTTCTTT. This translates into CARKLQGVTEAFF. The variable domain in full, with the rest retrieved from reference TRBV30 and TRBJ1-1, is SQTIHQWPATLVQPVGSPLSLECTVEGTSNPNLYWYRQAAGRGLQLLFYSVGIGQISSEVPQNLSASRPQDRQFILSSKKLLLSDSGFYLCARKLQGVTEAFFGQGTRLTVV.

The chain uses TRBV21-1 and TRBJ2-3; the table gives TRBD1 as D, unverified against the DNA. TRBV21-1 is noted as a pseudogene. The CDR3 runs 17 residues. The CDR3 here is CASSRRPGGEGTDTQYF. In DNA, the CDR3 is TGTGCCAGCAGCCGCCGACCAGGGGGCGAGGGCACAGATACGCAGTATTTT.

V usage is TRBV6-6 and J usage is TRBJ1-4, with D maybe TRBD1 (5 bases). The CDR3 runs 16 residues. Between the trimmed V and J ends, which lost 2 bases and 7 bases, there was a span of 17 bases. Germline CDR1 and CDR2: MNHNY and SVGAGI (reference sequence). Here the CDR3 reads CASSYGGGGEFEKLFF. In DNA form, the CDR3 reads TGTGCCAGCAGTTACGGTGGCGGGGGGGAGTTTGAAAAACTGTTTTTT.

The rearrangement joins TRBV5-1 to TRBJ1-2, with 11 bases matching TRBD1. V lost 4 bases and J lost 2; bases outside the gene matches: 4. The CDR3 has 15 residues. Germline CDR1 reads SGHRS; CDR2 reads YFSETQ. The CDR3: CASSIGQGANYGYTF. The CDR3 DNA reads TGCGCCAGCAGCATAGGACAGGGGGCGAACTATGGCTACACCTTC. Supplemented by reference TRBV5-1 and TRBJ1-2, the full variable domain reads KAGVTQTPRYLIKTRGQQVTLSCSPISGHRSVSWYQQTPGQGLQFLFEYFSETQRNKGNFPGRFSGRQFSNSRSEMNVSTLELGDSALYLCASSIGQGANYGYTFGSGTRLTVV.

The genes are TRBV10-3 and TRBJ1-5; 7 nucleotides agree with TRBD1. The CDR3 consists of 13 residues. The germline V gene encodes CDR1 ENHRY and CDR2 SYGVKD. The J segment lost 4 bases and the V segment lost 10 bases, leaving 7 bases of the junction unmatched. CDR3 nucleotide sequence: TGTGCCACCGGGACAGTTTATAATCAGCCCCAGCATTTT. Encoded protein: CATGTVYNQPQHF.

The rearrangement joins TRBV6-6 to TRBJ1-1; D is uncertain. The germline V gene encodes CDR1 MNHNY and CDR2 SVGAGI (reference sequence). CDR3 size: 13 residues. With 2 bases removed from V and 1 base from J, the gap between germline ends came to 5 bases. CDR3 in amino acids: CASSYTTNTEAFF. In DNA, the CDR3 is TGTGCCAGCAGTTACACAACGAACACTGAAGCTTTCTTT.

The J gene is TRBJ2-5, the V gene TRBV15, with unresolved D. The germline CDR1 and CDR2 sequences are LNHNV and YYDKDF (reference sequence). The CDR3 has 12 amino acids. V lost 5 bases to trimming and J lost 6 bases, with 10 bases between them. The CDR3: CATSRSLQTQYF. CDR3 in DNA: TGTGCCACCAGCCGAAGTCTACAGACCCAGTACTTC.

V and J are TRBV19 and TRBJ2-5, with 11 bases matching TRBD1. This CDR3 is built from 15 residues. Trimming removed 4 bases from V and 4 bases from J; junction bases left unmatched: 5. Germline CDR1 reads LNHDA; CDR2 reads SQIVND (reference sequence). CDR3 sequence reads: CASSTQGTGGETQYF. CDR3 coding DNA: TGTGCCAGTAGTACCCAAGGGACAGGGGGAGAGACCCAGTACTTC. The variable domain in full, with the rest retrieved from reference TRBV19 and TRBJ2-5, is DGGITQSPKYLFRKEGQNVTLSCEQNLNHDAMYWYRQDPGQGLRLIYYSQIVNDFQKGDIAEGYSVSREKKESFPLTVTSAQKNPTAFYLCASSTQGTGGETQYFGPGTRLLVL.

This clone occurred a few times. V and J are TRBV5-1 and TRBJ1-5; possible D gene TRBD1, 6 bases. CDR1 is SGHRS and CDR2 is YFSETQ in the germline V gene. The CDR3 totals 16 residues. The ends were cut back, 0 bases at V and 4 bases at J, with 14 bases in the middle. The CDR3 here is CASSLGTADENQPQHF. The CDR3 DNA follows: TGCGCCAGCAGCTTGGGGACAGCCGACGAAAATCAGCCCCAGCATTTT.

The chain carries TRBV6-6 and TRBJ1-6; TRBD1 agrees at 9 bases. CDR1 and CDR2 (germline): MNHNY, SVGAGI (reference sequence). The CDR3 extends over 14 amino acids. V lost 4 bases, J lost 10 bases, and 5 bases stayed unmatched. CDR3 amino acids: CASSSGQGGSPLHF. The CDR3 region has the DNA TGTGCCAGCAGTTCGGGACAGGGCGGATCACCCCTCCACTTT.

The chain carries TRBV18 and TRBJ2-1; the match to TRBD2 covers 9 bases. Germline CDR1 KGHSH, CDR2 LQKENI. The CDR3 is made up of 18 amino acids. The ends lost 4 bases at V and 0 bases at J; junction bases unmatched: 10. This chain's CDR3 is CASSLQTSGGSSYNEQFF. CDR3 nucleotides: TGTGCCAGCTCACTACAGACTAGCGGAGGTAGCTCCTACAATGAGCAGTTCTTC.

The rearrangement links TRBV4-2 to TRBJ1-1; 7 bases match TRBD1. CDR3 length equals 16 residues. Germline values: CDR1 LGHNA, CDR2 YNFKEQ. V shed 1 base and J 3 bases; nucleotides not matched to a gene: 8. As DNA, the CDR3 is TGTGCCAGCAGCCAAGCCCGACAGGGTGTCGACACTGAAGCTTTCTTT. It is translated as CASSQARQGVDTEAFF.

This clone is a singleton in its sample. The chain employs TRBV5-5 and TRBJ2-7; TRBD1 matches 9 bases. The CDR3 length is 13 residues. The ends lost 4 bases at V and 3 bases at J; junction bases unmatched: 2. CDR1 and CDR2 from the germline V gene are SGHKS and YYEKEE (reference sequence). The CDR3 reads CASSRQGGYEQYF. Written as DNA, the CDR3 is TGTGCCAGCAGCCGACAGGGGGGCTACGAGCAGTACTTC.

V gene TRBV4-3 combines with J gene TRBJ2-1, with a possible D match to TRBD2 (7 bases). The CDR3 totals 16 residues. Looked up from germline, CDR1 is LGHNA and CDR2 is YSLEER. V was shortened by 0 bases and J by 4 bases, with 13 bases between the two germline ends. The CDR3 DNA follows: TGCGCCAGCAGCCAAGATCGGGGGGCGCTTTACAATGAGCAGTTCTTC. This gives the protein CASSQDRGALYNEQFF.

The rearrangement links TRBV6-1 to TRBJ2-3; D is perhaps TRBD2 (5 bases). The germline gives CDR1 MNHNS, CDR2 SASEGT. The length of the CDR3 is 13 residues. Trimming pared 2 bases from V and 7 bases from J, leaving 10 bases between. The CDR3 DNA follows: TGTGCCAGCAGTGAACAAAGCGGAAATACGCAGTATTTT. This sequence encodes CASSEQSGNTQYF.

This clone has only a few counts. The V gene is TRBV20-1, the J gene TRBJ2-5; no firm D call. In germline, CDR1 is DFQATT, CDR2 SNEGSKA (reference sequence). The CDR3 consists of 11 residues. The chain's CDR3 is CRPQAFATQYF. Written as DNA, the CDR3 is TGCAGGCCCCAGGCTTTTGCGACCCAGTACTTC.

This clone came up a few times. This rearrangement joins TRBV7-9 to TRBJ2-5; D might be TRBD1 (5 bases). CDR1 SEHNR and CDR2 FQNEAQ come from the germline V gene (reference sequence). The CDR3 runs 13 residues. Trimming took off 5 bases at V and 4 bases at J, with 11 bases between the two ends. The CDR3 DNA reads as TGTGCCAGCAGCCTAGGGCAGGGAGAGACCCAGTACTTC. Protein product: CASSLGQGETQYF.

The chain joins TRBV5-5 to TRBJ2-5; no firm D call. Germline V lookup: CDR1 SGHKS, CDR2 YYEKEE (reference sequence). V lost 1 base, J lost 4 bases, and 8 bases lay in between. The CDR3 contains 13 residues. CDR3 bases: TGTGCCAGCAGCTTGAACGGCGGAGAGACCCAGTACTTC. It specifies CASSLNGGETQYF. The full variable domain, completed using reference TRBV5-5 and TRBJ2-5, is DAGVTQSPTHLIKTRGQQVTLRCSPISGHKSVSWYQQVLGQGPQFIFQYYEKEERGRGNFPDRFSARQFPNYSSELNVNALLLGDSALYLCASSLNGGETQYFGPGTRLLVL.

This clone has just one count. The CDR3 protein is CASSLGGGVNTEAFF. CDR3 coding DNA: TGTGCCAGCAGCTTAGGCGGGGGGGTGAACACTGAAGCTTTCTTT. This chain joins TRBV7-2 and TRBJ1-1, with a weak D call TRBD1 (5 bases). The CDR3 spans 15 residues. The germline V gene encodes CDR1 SGHTA and CDR2 FQGNSA. V was trimmed by 1 base and J by 0 bases, leaving 9 bases between them.

The gene calls are TRBV7-3 and TRBJ2-2, with 8 bases lining up with TRBD2. From germline, CDR1 is SGHTA and CDR2 FQGTGA. The junction had 3 bases not matched to a gene; V was cut back by 6 bases and J by 6 bases. The CDR3 length is 13 residues. Here the CDR3 reads CASSFGGAGELFF. The CDR3 nucleotides are TGTGCCAGCAGTTTCGGGGGGGCCGGGGAGCTGTTTTTT.

This clone has more than one count but fewer than ten. The chain couples TRBV19 to TRBJ1-5, with TRBD1 matching 9 bases. Per the germline V gene, CDR1 is LNHDA and CDR2 is SQIVND (reference sequence). The CDR3 loop spans 15 amino acids. The ends lost 6 bases at V and 2 bases at J; junction bases unmatched: 5. This CDR3 reads CASSLRQGGNQPQHF. Written as DNA, the CDR3 is TGTGCCAGTAGCCTTAGACAGGGGGGCAATCAGCCCCAGCATTTT.

This clone has only a few counts. The chain couples TRBV7-2 to TRBJ2-4, with D perhaps TRBD1 (5 bases). This CDR3 has 13 amino acids. Germline V lookup: CDR1 SGHTA, CDR2 FQGNSA. V was trimmed by 1 base and J by 13 bases, leaving 14 bases between them. CDR3 sequence reads: CASSLVRDRRQYF. The CDR3 DNA is TGTGCCAGCAGCTTAGTCAGGGATCGGCGGCAGTACTTC.

This clone was seen just once. The chain links TRBV7-6 to TRBJ1-1, with D unclear. The CDR3 runs to 13 residues. Trimming removed 2 bases from V and 4 bases from J, with 8 bases in between. Per the germline V gene, CDR1 is SGHVS and CDR2 is FNYEAQ. CDR3 amino acids: CASSLQAGTEAFF. CDR3 sequence (DNA): TGTGCCAGCAGCTTACAGGCAGGCACTGAAGCTTTCTTT.

The genes are TRBV30 and TRBJ1-5; 7 nucleotides match TRBD1. Germline CDR1 reads GTSNPN; CDR2 reads SVGIG (reference sequence). Unmatched junction bases numbered 7, after V lost 0 bases and J lost 5 bases. This CDR3 region has 15 residues. This chain's CDR3 is CAWSVRQGRHQPQHF. CDR3 coding DNA: TGTGCCTGGAGTGTACGACAGGGTCGGCATCAGCCCCAGCATTTT.

The V and J genes are TRBV15 and TRBJ2-5, with TRBD2 identical over 7 bases. The CDR3 has 18 amino acids. The germline V gene encodes CDR1 LNHNV and CDR2 YYDKDF (reference sequence). V lost 4 bases, J lost 3 bases, and 17 bases stayed unmatched. CDR3 amino acids: CATSKNRWAGARKETQYF. Here the CDR3 DNA reads TGTGCCACCAGCAAAAACCGGTGGGCGGGAGCAAGGAAAGAGACCCAGTACTTC. Complete variable domain (other parts from reference TRBV15 and TRBJ2-5): DAMVIQNPRYQVTQFGKPVTLSCSQTLNHNVMYWYQQKSSQAPKLLFHYYDKDFNNEADTPDNFQSRRPNTSFCFLDIRSPGLGDTAMYLCATSKNRWAGARKETQYFGPGTRLLVL.

The J gene is TRBJ2-7, the V gene TRBV21-1; the table names TRBD2, a call not compared with the DNA. TRBV21-1 is reported as a pseudogene. This CDR3 is built from 18 residues. This chain's CDR3 is CASSKGTSVPHTAYEQYF. CDR3 sequence (DNA): TGTGCCAGCAGCAAAGGGACTAGCGTTCCCCATACTGCCTACGAGCAGTACTTC.